This T cell receptor (beta chain) was sequenced for a study of cytotoxic CD8 clonotypes in ibrutinib-treated CLL. General study points: Baseline-level clonality went beyond age-matched healthy donors and moved in step with circulating CD8+ T-cell counts. Once treatment began, public clonotypes, which were uncommon, contracted or stayed stable. Increased clonality at ibrutinib response gave way to a return toward baseline at progression.

This CDR3 comprises 16 residues. Trimming took off 2 bases at V and 0 bases at J, with 11 bases between the two ends. The germline V gene encodes CDR1 MNHEY and CDR2 SVGAGI. The authors obtained roughly 2.2 micrograms of genomic DNA from cryopreserved PBMCs for TCR beta libraries. Clones were sequenced by immunoSEQ multiplex PCR, and TCRdb holds only the in-frame ones, with some missing. In the table there are roughly 180,000 clones, 55% to 85% of which are singletons. For this clone: The antigen remains undetermined.

The sequence was collected from a human donor with chronic lymphocytic leukemia. Sequencing was performed on PBMCs, taken after 24 months of ibrutinib treatment. The genes are TRBV6-5 and TRBJ2-1; unclear D gene. The CDR3 reads CASSYDRSYSYNEQFF. The CDR3 bases are TGTGCCAGCAGTTACGATAGATCCTACTCCTACAATGAGCAGTTCTTC.